This TCR beta chain was profiled in a study of CXCR3-negative and CXCR3-positive naive CD8 T cells. Broader study findings: Higher TRB CDR3 hydrophobicity marked CXCR3-positive naive cells relative to CXCR3-negative naive cells. Naive CXCR3-negative and CXCR3-positive cells had similar TRBV-TRBJ usage; memory differed. Freshly isolated PBMCs were used in most assays, given partial CXCR3 loss after freezing.

TRB cDNA libraries were made by UMI-labeled 5' RACE. TCRdb reprocessed the 5' RACE reads and keeps a single row for each CDR3 protein, giving no DNA. Recorded here are about 130,000 distinct CDR3 sequences; the top ten clones represent approximately 0.3%. The CDR3 consists of 14 residues. Germline CDR1 reads MDHEN; CDR2 reads SYDVKM. On this clonotype itself: Its antigen is unidentified.

Sequenced input: naive CXCR3- CD8+ T cells from blood. Subset meaning: CD45RO-CCR7+CD27+CD95- naive CD8+ T cells lacking CXCR3 (TNR3-). This chain connects TRBV28 to TRBJ2-7; TCRdb outputs TRBD1, but without DNA this stays unchecked. The clonotype originates from a human donor in good health. Some clones in this sample may be carry-over from other donors' samples. The CDR3 sequence is CASSRPTVSYEQYF.